This T cell receptor beta chain was sequenced for a study of human T cells and chemical hapten exposure. Study-level background: The study traced per-sample TCR yield variation mainly to small differences in pooled library volumes.

The CDR3 numbers 16 amino acids, ends counted. Per the germline V gene, CDR1 is LGHNA and CDR2 is YSLEER. Study conclusions and caveats: TCRs exceeding 1 in 1000 frequency stayed unchanged with DPC sensitization.

Noted time point: healthy volunteer bleed at 2 weeks. Extraction yielded total RNA from whole blood (unfractionated). One entry per CDR3 protein, called by TCRdb with MiXCR from the RACE reads. The sample yields approximately 97,000 distinct CDR3 sequences, about 8.6% seen once. On this clonotype: Antigen: not known. No DNA is shown, since the ends of the CDR3 on it are uncertain; the CDR3 is the one TCRdb lists.

The specimen sequenced was whole blood. The receptor was isolated from a female donor in good health. Some clones in this sample may be carry-over from other donors' samples. V gene TRBV4-3 combines with J gene TRBJ2-7; TRBD2 is the table's D call, not checked against the DNA. Here the CDR3 reads CASSQDWGSGSDEQYF.